The entry below describes one TCR beta chain. This sample is drawn from a study of blood T cell repertoires in COVID-19. Study background: Researchers got acute and convalescent COVID-19 samples from the United States, Italy and Spain.

V dropped 5 bases and J dropped 2; count of bases not matched to a gene: 18. The CDR3 is 20 amino acids. CDR1 and CDR2 from the germline V gene are LNHDA and SQIVND (reference sequence). Clones were read by immunoSEQ multiplex PCR, and TCRdb kept only the in-frame ones, dropping some. This sample has about 180,000 clones, with around 84% found just once. The sequenced material came from PBMCs or T cells enriched from blood (not recorded which). V is TRBV19 and J is TRBJ1-4; the match to TRBD1 covers 9 bases. The receptor was derived from a middle-aged man who had recovered from COVID-19. The CDR3, as DNA: TGTGCCAGTAGTCCTCCCCCGGGACAGGGCTTGGAGCTGACTAATGAAAAACTGTTTTTT. It translates to CASSPPPGQGLELTNEKLFF.